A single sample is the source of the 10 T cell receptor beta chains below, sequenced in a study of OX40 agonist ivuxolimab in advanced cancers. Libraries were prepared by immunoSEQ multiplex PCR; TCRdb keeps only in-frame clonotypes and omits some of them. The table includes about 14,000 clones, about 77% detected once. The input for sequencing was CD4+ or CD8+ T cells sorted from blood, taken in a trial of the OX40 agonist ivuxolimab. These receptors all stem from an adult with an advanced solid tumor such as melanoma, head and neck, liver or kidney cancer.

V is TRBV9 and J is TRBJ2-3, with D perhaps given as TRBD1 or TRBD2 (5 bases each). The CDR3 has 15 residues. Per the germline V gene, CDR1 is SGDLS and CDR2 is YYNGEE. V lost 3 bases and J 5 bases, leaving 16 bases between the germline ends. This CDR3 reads CASSDGLGVGDTQYF. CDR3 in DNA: TGTGCCAGCAGCGACGGTTTGGGGGTTGGAGATACGCAGTATTTT. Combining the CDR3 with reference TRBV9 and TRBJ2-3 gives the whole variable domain DSGVTQTPKHLITATGQRVTLRCSPRSGDLSVYWYQQSLDQGLQFLIQYYNGEERAKGNILERFSAQQFPDLHSELNLSSLELGDSALYFCASSDGLGVGDTQYFGPGTRLTVL.

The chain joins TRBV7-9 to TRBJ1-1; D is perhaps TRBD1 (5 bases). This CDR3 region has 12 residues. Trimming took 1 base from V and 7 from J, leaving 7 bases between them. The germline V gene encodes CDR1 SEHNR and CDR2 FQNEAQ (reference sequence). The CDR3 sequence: CASSLGRGEAFF. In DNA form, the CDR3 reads TGTGCCAGCAGCTTAGGAAGGGGTGAAGCTTTCTTT.

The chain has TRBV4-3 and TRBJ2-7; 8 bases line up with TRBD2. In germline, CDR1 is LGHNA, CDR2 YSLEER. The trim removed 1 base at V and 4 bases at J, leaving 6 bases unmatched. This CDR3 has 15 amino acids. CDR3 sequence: CASSQVLAVGYEQYF. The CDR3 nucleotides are TGCGCCAGCAGCCAAGTACTAGCGGTGGGATACGAGCAGTACTTC.

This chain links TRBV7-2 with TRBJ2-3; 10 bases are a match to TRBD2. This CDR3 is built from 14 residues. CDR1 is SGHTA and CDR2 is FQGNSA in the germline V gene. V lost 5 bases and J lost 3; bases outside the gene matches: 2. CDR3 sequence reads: CASSPGLATDTQYF. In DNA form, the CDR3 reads TGTGCCAGCAGCCCGGGACTAGCGACAGATACGCAGTATTTT.

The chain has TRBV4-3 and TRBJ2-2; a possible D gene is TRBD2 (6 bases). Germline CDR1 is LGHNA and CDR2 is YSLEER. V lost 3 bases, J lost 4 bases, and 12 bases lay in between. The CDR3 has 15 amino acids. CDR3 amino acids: CASSQDLGGTGELFF. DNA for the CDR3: TGCGCCAGCAGCCAGGATCTGGGGGGCACCGGGGAGCTGTTTTTT.

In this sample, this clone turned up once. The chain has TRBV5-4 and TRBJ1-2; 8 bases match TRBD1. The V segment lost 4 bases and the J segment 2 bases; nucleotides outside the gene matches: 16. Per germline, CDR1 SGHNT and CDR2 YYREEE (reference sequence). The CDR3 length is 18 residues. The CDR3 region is CASSRDGPGGVKNYGYTF. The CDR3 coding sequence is TGTGCCAGCAGCCGCGATGGACCAGGGGGCGTAAAAAACTATGGCTACACCTTC.

This chain's CDR3 is CASSQEGTQETQYF. The CDR3 nucleotides are TGTGCCAGCAGCCAAGAGGGAACTCAAGAGACCCAGTACTTC. The rearrangement joins TRBV4-2 to TRBJ2-5, with D uncertain. V lost 0 bases to trimming and J lost 2 bases, with 7 bases between them. There are 14 residues in the CDR3. Germline V CDR1 and CDR2: LGHNA, YNFKEQ.

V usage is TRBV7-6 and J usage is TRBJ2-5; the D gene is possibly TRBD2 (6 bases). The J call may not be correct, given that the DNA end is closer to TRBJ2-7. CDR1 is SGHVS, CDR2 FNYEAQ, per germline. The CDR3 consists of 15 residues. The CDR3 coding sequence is TGTGCCAGCAGCCCCATCGGGGGTGGGCCTTTCGAGCAGTACTTC. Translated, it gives CASSPIGGGPFEQYF.

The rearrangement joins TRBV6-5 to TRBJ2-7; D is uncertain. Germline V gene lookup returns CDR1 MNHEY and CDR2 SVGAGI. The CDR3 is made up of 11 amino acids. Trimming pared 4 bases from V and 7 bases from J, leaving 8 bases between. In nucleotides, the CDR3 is TGTGCCAGCAGTTTAGGGCTTGAGCAGTACTTC. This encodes CASSLGLEQYF.

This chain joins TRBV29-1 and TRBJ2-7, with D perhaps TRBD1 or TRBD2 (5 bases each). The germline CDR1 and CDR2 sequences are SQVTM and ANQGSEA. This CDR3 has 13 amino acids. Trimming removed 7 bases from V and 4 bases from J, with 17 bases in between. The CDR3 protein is CSARGAGLYEQYF. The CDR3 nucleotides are TGCAGCGCTAGGGGAGCAGGACTGTACGAGCAGTACTTC.